This T cell receptor beta chain was recorded in a study of cytomegalovirus exposure and HLA in healthy donors. Findings of the study overall: In a later analysis, V- and J-gene trimming of beta chains associated with a DCLRE1C missense variant, replicated independently.

Notes on this clone: Its matching antigen is unknown.

Use of 60 Vbeta and 13 Jbeta primers characterized the PCR. Method: immunoSEQ multiplex PCR; TCRdb's copy keeps in-frame clones and lacks some. Among over 150,000 clones listed, roughly four fifths were seen once. Germline loops: CDR1 SGDLS, CDR2 YYNGEE. This CDR3 is built from 17 residues. V shed 3 bases, J shed 5 bases, and the junction held 9 bases outside the gene matches. Sequencing was carried out using PBMCs. The rearrangement joins TRBV9 to TRBJ1-5; 12 nucleotides align to TRBD1. This sequence was found in a woman aged 45-60 years in good health and CMV-seronegative. The CDR3 reads CASSASSGTGGHQPQHF. CDR3 nucleotide sequence: TGTGCCAGCAGCGCGAGCTCCGGGACAGGGGGCCATCAGCCCCAGCATTTT.